These 20 T cell receptor beta chains were all obtained from the same sample, sequenced in a study of HIV-infected children after antiretroviral therapy interruption (dated by TCRdb to between 2018 and 2020). The library was produced with 3' RACE. For sequencing, an Illumina MiSeq was employed. To correct PCR amplification bias, TCR libraries were generated from RNA with a 3' RACE protocol that used unique molecular identifiers. In TCRdb, the public reads were trimmed at Q25 with fastp and aligned with MiXCR, with productive beta chains retained. Every distinct CDR3 protein forms one entry, paired with its most common genes and DNA. Recorded for this sample are some 51,000 distinct CDR3 sequences; more than 3.5% of them occurred a single time. 0.55% to 0.85% of the sample rests with the top ten. Taken with the paper, the label for treatment or condition translates to: PENTA 11 planned treatment interruption arm or continuous ART arm.

Specimen: CD45RA+ CD4+ T cells from PBMCs, pooled from several time points, collected from a donor given antiretroviral therapy, either interrupted or continuous. The sample's cell subset or site label, decoded: naive CD4+ CD45RA+ CD45RO- T cells. These receptors were collected from a pool of human donors with HIV.

In this sample, this clonotype turned up many times. The V and J genes are TRBV18 and TRBJ1-2; D gene unclear. V lost 3 bases to trimming and J lost 6 bases, with 11 bases between them. The CDR3 covers 13 residues. CDR1 and CDR2 from the germline V gene are KGHSH and LQKENI. The CDR3 loop is CASSPDGSDGYTF. The DNA for the CDR3 is TGTGCCAGCTCACCCGACGGCTCAGATGGCTACACCTTC.

A few counts support this clonotype. The chain joins TRBV28 to TRBJ2-5, with 10 nucleotides matching TRBD1. Unmatched junction bases numbered 22, after V lost 7 bases and J lost 5 bases. Germline V gives CDR1 MDHEN, CDR2 SYDVKM. CDR3 length equals 19 residues. CDR3 region: CASTPWGESLTGGYETQYF. The CDR3 DNA sequence: TGTGCCAGCACCCCTTGGGGTGAAAGCTTGACAGGGGGCTACGAGACCCAGTACTTC.

In its sample, this clonotype was seen many times. CDR3 coding DNA: TGTGCCAGCAGGAACAGGGGTTCCTACGAGCAGTACTTC. Residues: CASRNRGSYEQYF. The genes are TRBV12-3 or TRBV12-4 and TRBJ2-7; 7 bases line up with TRBD1. CDR3 length equals 13 residues. V lost 6 bases, J lost 1 base, and 3 bases stayed unmatched.

There are many counts of this clonotype. The chain carries TRBV6-5 and TRBJ1-1, with 7 bases that match TRBD1. Trimming removed 4 bases from V and 0 bases from J; junction bases left unmatched: 5. Germline V CDR1 and CDR2: MNHEY, SVGAGI. The CDR3 spans 15 residues. CDR3 amino acids: CASSLQGWMNTEAFF. The CDR3 DNA reads TGTGCCAGCAGTTTACAGGGGTGGATGAACACTGAAGCTTTCTTT.

This clonotype was recorded at least ten times. This chain links TRBV27 with TRBJ1-1; D is unresolved. V shed 5 bases and J shed 1 base, with 11 bases lying between them. In germline, CDR1 is MNHEY, CDR2 SMNVEV (reference sequence). The CDR3 covers 14 residues. CDR3 in DNA: TGTGCCAGCAGTGTAGGACGGACGAACACTGAAGCTTTCTTT. It is translated as CASSVGRTNTEAFF.

In its sample, this clonotype was seen many times. The chain is built from TRBV20-1 and TRBJ2-7; 10 positions agree with TRBD2. Germline CDR1 is DFQATT and CDR2 is SNEGSKA (reference sequence). The CDR3 covers 15 residues. V trimming: 2 bases; J trimming: 3 bases; junction bases outside the gene matches: 7. CDR3 in amino acids: CSARPQLAGDYEQYF. CDR3 nucleotides: TGCAGTGCTAGACCCCAGCTAGCGGGGGACTACGAGCAGTACTTC.

This clonotype was found many times. The chain carries TRBV19 and TRBJ1-1; tentatively, D is TRBD1 (6 bases). The CDR3 extends over 13 amino acids. Trimming stripped 3 bases from V and 4 bases from J, with 9 bases between. The germline V gene encodes CDR1 LNHDA and CDR2 SQIVND (reference sequence). The CDR3 spells CASSMGGSTEAFF. The DNA of the CDR3 is TGTGCCAGTAGTATGGGGGGCAGCACTGAAGCTTTCTTT.

This clonotype occurred many times. The V call is TRBV20-1, the J call TRBJ2-7; D gene unclear. In germline, CDR1 is DFQATT, CDR2 SNEGSKA (reference sequence). CDR3 length equals 11 residues. V dropped 4 bases and J dropped 4 bases, with 8 bases sitting between them. The CDR3 coding sequence is TGCAGTGCTAACGATAGGTACGAGCAGTACTTC. Protein sequence: CSANDRYEQYF.

This sequence joins TRBV11-2 and TRBJ1-6, with D unclear. The CDR3 sequence is 12 residues long. CDR1 and CDR2 from the germline V gene are SGHAT and FQNNGV. V was shortened by 0 bases and J by 9 bases, with 3 bases between the two germline ends. The CDR3 coding sequence is TGTGCCAGCAGCTTAGAGGCTTCACCCCTCCACTTT. Its protein is CASSLEASPLHF.

This clonotype appeared many times. The V and J genes are TRBV6-1 and TRBJ2-3; no clear D gene. The CDR3 has 14 residues. Trimming removed 6 bases at V and 6 bases at J, with 16 bases between. CDR1 is MNHNS and CDR2 is SASEGT in the germline V gene. The CDR3 region is CASSRDLASDTQYF. In DNA form, the CDR3 reads TGTGCCAGCAGCCGCGACCTGGCCTCGGATACGCAGTATTTT.

This chain uses TRBV7-9 with TRBJ2-5, with TRBD1 as a possible D gene (5 bases). V gave up 1 base and J gave up 4 bases, with 10 bases separating them. The CDR3 has 14 amino acids. CDR1 and CDR2 from the germline V gene are SEHNR and FQNEAQ (reference sequence). The CDR3 here is CASSLGRQGETQYF. DNA of the CDR3: TGTGCCAGCAGCTTAGGTCGGCAGGGAGAGACCCAGTACTTC.

This clonotype has a count of ten or more. The chain couples TRBV6-1 to TRBJ1-1; D uncertain. CDR3 length equals 13 residues. Germline-derived CDR1 and CDR2 are MNHNS and SASEGT. Trimming took 8 bases from V and 6 from J, leaving 16 bases between them. The CDR3 nucleotides are TGTGCCAGCGGCCTTGAGGGCATCGCTGAAGCTTTCTTT. Amino acid sequence: CASGLEGIAEAFF.

This clonotype was detected many times. The V call is TRBV21-1, the J call TRBJ1-5; the table gives TRBD1 as D, unverified against the DNA. TRBV21-1 corresponds to a pseudogene. The CDR3 runs 16 residues. The CDR3 region is CASSKVLGPQGQPQHF. For the CDR3, the DNA is TGTGCCAGCAGCAAAGTTCTGGGCCCCCAGGGGCAGCCCCAGCATTTT.

The chain links TRBV2 to TRBJ2-3, with D unresolved. Deletions cut 5 bases from V and 5 bases from J, with 5 bases between. In germline, CDR1 is SNHLY, CDR2 FYNNEI. This CDR3 region has 11 residues. This CDR3 reads CASSTLDTQYF. The CDR3 DNA reads TGTGCCAGCAGTACACTAGATACGCAGTATTTT.

This clonotype was observed many times. This chain uses TRBV29-1 with TRBJ1-1, with 7 bases aligning to TRBD1. CDR1 is SQVTM, CDR2 ANQGSEA, per germline. V shed 7 bases, J shed 1 base, and the junction held 9 bases outside the gene matches. CDR3 length: 14 residues. Written as DNA, the CDR3 is TGCAGCGGCACAGGGGTTCCCGCGAACACTGAAGCTTTCTTT. It encodes CSGTGVPANTEAFF.

This clonotype has only a few counts. The J gene is TRBJ1-1, the V gene TRBV20-1; TRBD1 aligns across 8 bases. The CDR3 extends over 15 amino acids. Trimming took 1 base from V and 1 from J; bases not matched to a gene: 5. Germline loops: CDR1 DFQATT, CDR2 SNEGSKA (reference sequence). Here the CDR3 reads CSARVGTGGNTEAFF. CDR3 nucleotides: TGCAGTGCTAGAGTAGGTACAGGGGGGAACACTGAAGCTTTCTTT.

The table lists this clonotype with many counts. The V call is TRBV5-1, the J call TRBJ2-2; D is possibly TRBD2 (6 bases). Trimming removed 3 bases at V and 4 bases at J, with 10 bases between. This CDR3 is 14 amino acids long. Germline CDR1 and CDR2: SGHRS and YFSETQ. This chain's CDR3 is CASSSGTSTGELFF. Written as DNA, the CDR3 is TGCGCCAGCAGCTCCGGGACTTCCACCGGGGAGCTGTTTTTT.

This clonotype showed up many times. The chain employs TRBV9 and TRBJ2-6; no definite D call. This CDR3 has 18 residues. CDR1 is SGDLS and CDR2 is YYNGEE in the germline V gene. Trimming left V 3 bases short and J 2 bases short, with 18 bases between. CDR3 sequence: CASSGKGIISPGANVLTF. The DNA of the CDR3 is TGTGCCAGCAGCGGAAAGGGAATCATCTCCCCTGGGGCCAACGTCCTGACTTTC.

Many counts were recorded for this clonotype. The chain links TRBV20-1 to TRBJ1-2; 10 positions agree with TRBD1. The CDR3 sequence is 15 residues long. V was clipped by 6 bases and J by 5 bases; unmatched bases: 12. CDR1 and CDR2 from the germline V gene are DFQATT and SNEGSKA (reference sequence). CDR3 loop: CSARPTGGTIYGYTF. Here the CDR3 DNA reads TGCAGTGCCCGCCCGACAGGGGGCACTATATATGGCTACACCTTC.

This clonotype was seen repeatedly, ten times or more. The genes are TRBV11-2 and TRBJ2-2; D remains ambiguous. The CDR3 spans 15 residues. Germline V gene lookup returns CDR1 SGHAT and CDR2 FQNNGV. V was trimmed by 3 bases and J by 4 bases, leaving 12 bases between them. The CDR3 is CASSFYPGSTGELFF. CDR3 sequence (DNA): TGTGCCAGCAGCTTTTATCCCGGAAGCACCGGGGAGCTGTTTTTT.